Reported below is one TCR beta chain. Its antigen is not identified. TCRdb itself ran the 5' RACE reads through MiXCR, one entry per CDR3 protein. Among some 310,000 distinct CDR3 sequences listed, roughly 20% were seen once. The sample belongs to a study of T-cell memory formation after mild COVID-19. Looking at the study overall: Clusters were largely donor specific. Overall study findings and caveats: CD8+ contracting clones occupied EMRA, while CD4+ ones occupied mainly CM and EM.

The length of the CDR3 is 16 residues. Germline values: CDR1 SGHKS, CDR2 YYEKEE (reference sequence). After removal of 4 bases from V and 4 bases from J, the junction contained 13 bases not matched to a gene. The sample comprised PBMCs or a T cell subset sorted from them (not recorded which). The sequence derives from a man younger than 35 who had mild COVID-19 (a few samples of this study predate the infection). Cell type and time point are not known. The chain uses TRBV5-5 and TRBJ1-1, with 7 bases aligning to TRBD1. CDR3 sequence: CASSPYRGRGVTEAFF. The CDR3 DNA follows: TGTGCCAGCAGCCCCTACAGGGGAAGGGGGGTCACTGAAGCTTTCTTT.